One and the same sample provided the 29 T cell receptor beta chains below, sequenced in a study of T cells after yellow fever vaccination. One entry per CDR3 protein results from TCRdb running MiXCR on the 5' RACE reads. Here the sample spans a few hundred thousand distinct CDR3 sequences, approximately 16% being singletons. Sequencing used PBMCs, obtained about 5 days after the first yellow fever vaccination. The origin of the receptors is a man between 18 and 35 years old who received the YFV17D yellow fever vaccine.

The genes are TRBV6-4 and TRBJ1-6; D not resolved. V lost 6 bases to trimming and J lost 8 bases, with 11 bases between them. This CDR3 contains 13 residues. Germline CDR1 MRHNA, CDR2 SNTAGT. The CDR3 region is CASRRTADSPLHF. The DNA of the CDR3 is TGTGCCAGCAGGAGGACGGCAGATTCACCCCTCCACTTT.

At least ten counts were recorded for this clonotype. The rearrangement uses TRBV29-1 and TRBJ2-2; the match to TRBD1 covers 8 bases. The trim removed 1 base at V and 5 bases at J, leaving 3 bases unmatched. In germline, CDR1 is SQVTM, CDR2 ANQGSEA. CDR3 length equals 14 residues. The CDR3 region has the DNA TGCAGCGTTGAAGCAGGGGGCCGGACCGGGGAGCTGTTTTTT. Its protein product is CSVEAGGRTGELFF.

The rearrangement joins TRBV10-3 to TRBJ1-1, with 7 bases lining up with TRBD1. The germline V gene encodes CDR1 ENHRY and CDR2 SYGVKD. The CDR3 length is 16 residues. The junction had 4 bases not matched to a gene; V was cut back by 0 bases and J by 0 bases. CDR3: CAISESRGQLNTEAFF. As DNA, the CDR3 is TGTGCCATCAGTGAGTCGAGGGGGCAGTTGAACACTGAAGCTTTCTTT.

J is TRBJ2-5 and V is TRBV29-1; D is possibly TRBD2 (7 bases). The ends were cut back, 3 bases at V and 2 bases at J, with 19 bases in the middle. The CDR3 consists of 16 residues. Germline CDR1 and CDR2: SQVTM and ANQGSEA. Here the CDR3 reads CSVETGRGGAQETQYF. The CDR3 DNA sequence: TGCAGCGTTGAGACCGGCCGTGGGGGGGCACAAGAGACCCAGTACTTC.

CDR3 in DNA: TGTGCCAGCAGCGGGGGGGCCTCCTACGAGCAGTACTTC. This translates into CASSGGASYEQYF. This chain connects TRBV12-3 or TRBV12-4 to TRBJ2-7, with 8 bases aligning to TRBD2. This CDR3 has 13 residues. Germline trimming cut 6 bases from V and 0 bases from J; bases unmatched to any gene: 1.

V usage is TRBV5-4 and J usage is TRBJ1-6, with 10 bases aligning to TRBD1. There are 14 residues in the CDR3. Germline-derived CDR1 and CDR2 are SGHNT and YYREEE (reference sequence). V shed 5 bases, J shed 7 bases, and the junction held 3 bases outside the gene matches. In nucleotides, the CDR3 is TGTGCCAGCAGTATGGGACAGGGGAATTCACCCCTCCACTTT. Translated, it gives CASSMGQGNSPLHF.

The rearrangement uses TRBV5-1 and TRBJ2-3; 13 nucleotides agree with TRBD2. The length of the CDR3 is 16 residues. After removal of 4 bases from V and 9 bases from J, the junction contained 11 bases not matched to a gene. Germline V gene sequence: CDR1 SGHRS, CDR2 YFSETQ. CDR3 loop: CASSAGLAGAHETQYF. The CDR3 DNA follows: TGCGCCAGCAGCGCAGGACTAGCGGGGGCCCACGAGACGCAGTATTTT.

The V gene is TRBV7-2, the J gene TRBJ2-2; D tentatively fits TRBD1 or TRBD2 (5 bases each). Looked up from germline, CDR1 is SGHTA and CDR2 is FQGNSA. V lost 6 bases to trimming and J lost 0 bases, with 17 bases between them. The CDR3 runs to 17 residues. The CDR3 region has the DNA TGTGCCAGCAGTTTCCTACCGGGACGGGCGAACACCGGGGAGCTGTTTTTT. This sequence encodes CASSFLPGRANTGELFF. Full variable domain (missing parts from reference TRBV7-2 and TRBJ2-2): GAGVSQSPSNKVTEKGKDVELRCDPISGHTALYWYRQSLGQGLEFLIYFQGNSAPDKSGLPSDRFSAERTGGSVSTLTIQRTQQEDSAVYLCASSFLPGRANTGELFFGEGSRLTVL.

For the CDR3, the DNA is TGTGCCAGCAGCCCAGGTGGAATAGATACGCAGTATTTT. Protein sequence: CASSPGGIDTQYF. The chain is built from TRBV6-1 and TRBJ2-3, with D unresolved. The CDR3 runs 13 residues. Per the germline V gene, CDR1 is MNHNS and CDR2 is SASEGT. Between the trimmed V and J ends, which lost 6 bases and 5 bases, there was a span of 12 bases.

V and J are TRBV20-1 and TRBJ2-5; 7 bases fit TRBD2. The germline CDR1 and CDR2 sequences are DFQATT and SNEGSKA (reference sequence). CDR3 length: 14 residues. The V and J ends lost 4 bases and 0 bases, in that order; junction bases with no gene match: 5. CDR3 bases: TGCAGTGCTATTACCGGGACTAACCAAGAGACCCAGTACTTC. It codes for CSAITGTNQETQYF.

The V and J genes are TRBV7-9 and TRBJ1-1; no reliable D call. Germline loops: CDR1 SEHNR, CDR2 FQNEAQ (reference sequence). This CDR3 spans 16 amino acids. V was trimmed by 7 bases and J by 2 bases, leaving 20 bases between them. CDR3 in amino acids: CASTPGGQLSNTEAFF. The CDR3 DNA reads as TGTGCCAGCACCCCCGGCGGGCAGCTGAGTAACACTGAAGCTTTCTTT.

This chain links TRBV11-2 with TRBJ1-1; D unclear. The CDR3 length is 15 residues. CDR1 is SGHAT, CDR2 FQNNGV, per germline. V was trimmed by 4 bases and J by 0 bases, leaving 12 bases between them. The CDR3 coding sequence is TGTGCCAGCAGCTGGAGTTATCACTTGAACACTGAAGCTTTCTTT. Protein sequence: CASSWSYHLNTEAFF. Full variable domain (missing parts from reference TRBV11-2 and TRBJ1-1): EAGVAQSPRYKIIEKRQSVAFWCNPISGHATLYWYQQILGQGPKLLIQFQNNGVVDDSQLPKDRFSAERLKGVDSTLKIQPAKLEDSAVYLCASSWSYHLNTEAFFGQGTRLTVV.

This chain joins TRBV6-1 and TRBJ2-4; D might be TRBD1 (6 bases). V lost 5 bases and J 2 bases, leaving 16 bases between the germline ends. In germline, CDR1 is MNHNS, CDR2 SASEGT. The CDR3 sequence is 16 residues long. CDR3 protein: CASSRDMTGSKNIQYF. The CDR3 nucleotides are TGTGCCAGCAGTCGTGACATGACAGGCTCCAAAAACATTCAGTACTTC.

V usage is TRBV5-4 and J usage is TRBJ2-1, with 10 bases fitting TRBD2. With 0 bases clipped from V and 9 bases from J, the junction kept 3 bases outside the gene matches. The CDR3 totals 14 residues. Germline V gene sequence: CDR1 SGHNT, CDR2 YYREEE (reference sequence). Here the CDR3 DNA reads TGTGCCAGCAGCTTGGTGGTAGCGGGAGGTGAGCAGTTCTTC. Translation: CASSLVVAGGEQFF.

The chain carries TRBV28 and TRBJ2-3; no clear D. The CDR3 contains 14 residues. Trimming took 4 bases from V and 0 from J, leaving 8 bases between them. The germline CDR1 and CDR2 sequences are MDHEN and SYDVKM. The CDR3 DNA is TGTGCCAGCAGTTCTCTTAGGAGCACAGATACGCAGTATTTT. It codes for CASSSLRSTDTQYF.

The rearrangement uses TRBV7-2 and TRBJ2-5, with D tentatively TRBD2 (5 bases). The CDR3 contains 15 residues. The germline V and J ends were trimmed by 5 bases and 0 bases, with 13 bases remaining between them. Germline V gene sequence: CDR1 SGHTA, CDR2 FQGNSA. CDR3 sequence: CASSTGGPYQETQYF. As DNA, the CDR3 is TGTGCCAGCAGCACTGGCGGGCCGTACCAAGAGACCCAGTACTTC.

This clonotype was counted a few times. The genes are TRBV12-3 or TRBV12-4 and TRBJ1-6; 9 nucleotides line up with TRBD1. V lost 6 bases, J lost 7 bases, and 7 bases stayed unmatched. CDR3 size: 15 residues. CDR3 sequence: CASRGDRADNSPLHF. The CDR3 bases are TGTGCCAGCAGGGGGGACAGGGCGGACAATTCACCCCTCCACTTT.

The V gene is TRBV5-1, the J gene TRBJ2-5; TRBD2 is a possible D gene (7 bases). Germline CDR1 and CDR2: SGHRS and YFSETQ. This CDR3 spans 15 amino acids. V was pared by 3 bases and J by 1 base, with 13 bases between. For the CDR3, the DNA is TGCGCCAGCAGCTGGGGGCGGGGGACCCAAGAGACCCAGTACTTC. Residues: CASSWGRGTQETQYF.

This chain uses TRBV30 with TRBJ2-3; TRBD2 is a possible D gene (6 bases). CDR3 size: 14 residues. The germline V gene has CDR1 GTSNPN and CDR2 SVGIG (reference sequence). Trimming pared 3 bases from V and 7 bases from J, leaving 17 bases between. CDR3 sequence reads: CAWRWRGPRYTQYF. The CDR3 DNA follows: TGTGCCTGGAGGTGGCGGGGACCCCGATATACGCAGTATTTT.

The genes are TRBV4-2 and TRBJ1-6; D is unclear. CDR3 length: 17 amino acids. Germline V gene sequence: CDR1 LGHNA, CDR2 YNFKEQ. V dropped 0 bases and J dropped 2 bases, with 11 bases sitting between them. CDR3 protein: CASSQDSGMPYNSPLHF. The DNA of the CDR3 is TGTGCCAGCAGCCAAGATTCTGGGATGCCCTATAATTCACCCCTCCACTTT.

The J gene is TRBJ1-1, the V gene TRBV28; a weak D match, TRBD1 (5 bases). This CDR3 is 15 amino acids long. The germline V gene encodes CDR1 MDHEN and CDR2 SYDVKM. V lost 2 bases and J lost 3, with 13 bases in between. The CDR3 sequence: CASSLRLRGDTEAFF. DNA of the CDR3: TGTGCCAGCAGTTTAAGGTTACGGGGGGACACTGAAGCTTTCTTT.

The rearrangement uses TRBV30 and TRBJ1-4; the D is unclear. The CDR3 sequence is 13 residues long. Germline-derived CDR1 and CDR2 are GTSNPN and SVGIG (reference sequence). Trimming cost V 0 bases and J 7 bases, with 9 bases left between them. The CDR3 sequence is CAWSVRFTEKLFF. CDR3 nucleotide sequence: TGTGCCTGGAGTGTACGGTTTACTGAAAAACTGTTTTTT.

This clonotype was seen more than once but under ten times. J is TRBJ2-5 and V is TRBV7-6; D not certain. CDR1 and CDR2 (germline): SGHVS, FNYEAQ. This CDR3 has 14 amino acids. V lost 0 bases and J 3 bases, leaving 8 bases between the germline ends. In nucleotides, the CDR3 is TGTGCCAGCAGCTTAGCTCCTAGTGAAGAGACCCAGTACTTC. Residues: CASSLAPSEETQYF.

The table lists this clonotype with a few counts. The junction differs from germline at one of its ends, possibly a read error. The chain employs TRBV7-7 and TRBJ1-6; 8 bases align to TRBD1. Germline CDR1 and CDR2: SSHAT and FNYEAQ (reference sequence). The CDR3 loop spans 17 amino acids. CDR3 sequence (DNA): TGTGCTAGCAGCTTAGTGGAGGACAGGGCCCTTAATTCACCCCTCCACTTT. Amino acid sequence: CASSLVEDRALNSPLHF.

This clonotype was observed a few times. A junction end diverges from the germline sequence, so it may reflect a read error. The V gene is TRBV5-6, the J gene TRBJ2-1; 7 bases fit TRBD1. Germline values: CDR1 SGHDT, CDR2 YYEEEE. The CDR3 is 13 residues long. CDR3 in DNA: TGTGCCAGCAGCAGAGACTACAGGGGCGTAATAGTCTTC. This sequence encodes CASSRDYRGVIVF.

This CDR3 is CASSAPGQGSVEQFF. DNA for the CDR3: TGTGCCAGCAGTGCCCCGGGACAGGGTTCGGTCGAGCAGTTCTTC. The J gene is TRBJ2-1, the V gene TRBV28; 9 nucleotides line up with TRBD1. Trimming cost V 5 bases and J 10 bases; bases outside gene matches: 12. CDR1 and CDR2 from the germline V gene are MDHEN and SYDVKM. This CDR3 is 15 amino acids long. Combining the CDR3 with reference TRBV28 and TRBJ2-1 gives the whole variable domain DVKVTQSSRYLVKRTGEKVFLECVQDMDHENMFWYRQDPGLGLRLIYFSYDVKMKEKGDIPEGYSVSREKKERFSLILESASTNQTSMYLCASSAPGQGSVEQFFGPGTRLTVL.

This clonotype was counted many times. J is TRBJ1-5 and V is TRBV12-3 or TRBV12-4, with 7 nucleotides matching TRBD1. With 6 bases clipped from V and 1 base from J, the junction kept 3 bases outside the gene matches. This CDR3 is built from 14 residues. The CDR3 sequence: CASRGQISNQPQHF. CDR3 coding DNA: TGTGCCAGCAGGGGACAGATAAGCAATCAGCCCCAGCATTTT.

The rearrangement links TRBV7-2 to TRBJ1-3, with TRBD1 as a possible D gene (5 bases). The V gene's germline CDR1 is SGHTA and CDR2 FQGNSA. Trimming cost V 2 bases and J 3 bases, with 11 bases left between them. The CDR3 sequence is 15 residues long. The CDR3 bases are TGTGCCAGCAGCTTACAAACAGGCAATGGAAACACCATATATTTT. Encoded protein: CASSLQTGNGNTIYF.

Here the CDR3 reads CASSRLQGGNTIYF. In nucleotides, the CDR3 is TGCGCCAGCAGCCGCCTCCAGGGGGGAAACACCATATATTTT. J is TRBJ1-3 and V is TRBV4-1; D perhaps matches TRBD1 (6 bases). Germline V gene data show CDR1 as MGHRA and CDR2 as YSYEKL. V was pared by 4 bases and J by 4 bases, with 11 bases between. This CDR3 contains 14 residues.